This passage covers 7 T cell receptor beta chains from one sample sequenced in a study of Graves' ophthalmopathy and Graves' hyperthyroidism. RNA transcripts were the source from which TCR beta CDR3 regions were amplified. The authors performed first-round RT-PCR with HTBI primers and then a second-round multiplex PCR. TCRdb re-called the multiplex PCR reads through MiXCR, storing one row per CDR3 protein. The table has about 590,000 distinct CDR3 sequences, 39% seen once. Sequenced input: peripheral blood or thyroid tissue (not recorded which). Receptors were obtained from an adult man with Graves' hyperthyroidism.

This clonotype was detected many times. The chain is built from TRBV7-6 and TRBJ1-1, with unresolved D. Per germline, CDR1 SGHVS and CDR2 FNYEAQ. The CDR3 runs 15 residues. Between the trimmed V and J ends, which lost 3 bases and 0 bases, there was a span of 11 bases. The CDR3 sequence is CASSFMTGLNTEAFF. The CDR3, as DNA: TGTGCCAGCAGCTTTATGACGGGATTGAACACTGAAGCTTTCTTT.

This chain links TRBV10-3 with TRBJ2-7; 10 bases match TRBD2. The junction had 6 bases not matched to a gene; V was cut back by 0 bases and J by 7 bases. There are 15 residues in the CDR3. Germline values: CDR1 ENHRY, CDR2 SYGVKD. CDR3 coding DNA: TGTGCCATCAGTGAGTCTACTAGCGGGAACAATGAGCAGTACTTC. Its translation: CAISESTSGNNEQYF.

The DNA of the CDR3 is TGTGCCAGCAGTTACTCCAGGAAAGGGCATCAGCCCCAGCATTTT. It specifies CASSYSRKGHQPQHF. The V call is TRBV6-1, the J call TRBJ1-5; D gene unclear. The CDR3 has 15 residues. Trimming pared 5 bases from V and 5 bases from J, leaving 16 bases between. Per the germline V gene, CDR1 is MNHNS and CDR2 is SASEGT.

To note about this clonotype: The junction departs from germline at one end; a sequencing error may be responsible. This chain uses TRBV7-9 with TRBJ1-4; the D gene is possibly TRBD1 (5 bases). Germline V gives CDR1 SEHNR, CDR2 FQNEAQ (reference sequence). The CDR3 has 16 amino acids. CDR3 protein: CASSQGTGTTSEKLFF. CDR3 coding DNA: TGTGCCAGCAGCCAAGGAACAGGTACAACTAGTGAAAAACTGTTTTTT. Full variable domain (rest looked up from reference TRBV7-9 and TRBJ1-4): DTGVSQNPRHKITKRGQNVTFRCDPISEHNRLYWYRQTLGQGPEFLTYFQNEAQLEKSRLLSDRFSAERPKGSFSTLEIQRTEQGDSAMYLCASSQGTGTTSEKLFFGSGTQLSVL.

Concerning this clonotype: One base away lies a much larger clone, so this may be a sequencing read error. This chain uses TRBV5-1 with TRBJ2-2; TRBD1 matches at 8 bases. V lost 10 bases to trimming and J lost 0 bases; unmatched junction nucleotides: 11. Germline V CDR1 and CDR2: SGHRS, YFSETQ. The CDR3 length is 16 residues. The DNA for the CDR3 is TGCGCCGGTACGGACAGGGAACTAGCGAACACCGGGGAGCTGTTTTTT. It is translated as CAGTDRELANTGELFF.

This clonotype was detected ten times or more. The CDR3 DNA is TGTGCCAGCAACGTTGGACTGCGAAGAAAGCAGTACTTC. Protein product: CASNVGLRRKQYF. The chain has TRBV5-6 and TRBJ2-7; D may be TRBD2 (5 bases). This CDR3 is built from 13 residues. The germline CDR1 and CDR2 sequences are SGHDT and YYEEEE. The ends were cut back, 6 bases at V and 8 bases at J, with 18 bases in the middle. The whole variable domain, filled in from reference TRBV5-6 and TRBJ2-7, reads DAGVTQSPTHLIKTRGQQVTLRCSPKSGHDTVSWYQQALGQGPQFIFQYYEEEERQRGNFPDRFSGHQFPNYSSELNVNALLLGDSALYLCASNVGLRRKQYFGPGTRLTVT.

Regarding this clonotype: A much larger clone differs by one base, so this may be a read error. The gene calls are TRBV25-1 and TRBJ2-7, with D unclear. The CDR3 totals 15 residues. Germline loops: CDR1 MGHDK, CDR2 SYGVNS. This chain's CDR3 is CASSGGRELTYGQYF. The CDR3, as DNA: TGTGCCAGCAGTGGTGGACGAGAACTAACCTACGGGCAGTACTTC.